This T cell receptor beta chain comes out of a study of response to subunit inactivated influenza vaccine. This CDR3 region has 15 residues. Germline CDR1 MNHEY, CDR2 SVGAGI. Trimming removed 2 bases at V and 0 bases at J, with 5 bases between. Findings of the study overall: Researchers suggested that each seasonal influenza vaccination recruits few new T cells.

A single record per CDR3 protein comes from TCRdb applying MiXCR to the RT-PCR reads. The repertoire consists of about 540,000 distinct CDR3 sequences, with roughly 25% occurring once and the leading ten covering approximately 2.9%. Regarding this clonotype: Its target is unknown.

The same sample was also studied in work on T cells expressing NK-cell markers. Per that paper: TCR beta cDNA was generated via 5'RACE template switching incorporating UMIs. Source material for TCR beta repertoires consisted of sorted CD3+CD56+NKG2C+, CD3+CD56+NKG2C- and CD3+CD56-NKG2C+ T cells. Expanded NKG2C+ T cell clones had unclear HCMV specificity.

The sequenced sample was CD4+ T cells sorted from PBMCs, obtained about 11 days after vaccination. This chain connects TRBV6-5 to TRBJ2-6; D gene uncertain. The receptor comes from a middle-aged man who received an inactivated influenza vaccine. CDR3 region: CASSYGRSGANVLTF. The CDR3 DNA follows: TGTGCCAGCAGTTACGGTCGCTCTGGGGCCAACGTCCTGACTTTC.